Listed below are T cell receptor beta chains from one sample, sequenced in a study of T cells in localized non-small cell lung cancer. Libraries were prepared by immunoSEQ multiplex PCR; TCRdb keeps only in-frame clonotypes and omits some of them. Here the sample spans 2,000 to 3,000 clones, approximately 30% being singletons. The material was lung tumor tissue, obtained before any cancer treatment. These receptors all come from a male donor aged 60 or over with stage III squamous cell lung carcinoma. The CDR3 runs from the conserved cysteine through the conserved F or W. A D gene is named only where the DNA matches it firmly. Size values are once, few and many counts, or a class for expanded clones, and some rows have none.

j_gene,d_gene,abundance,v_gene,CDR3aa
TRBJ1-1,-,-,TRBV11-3,CASSGKGVNTEAFF
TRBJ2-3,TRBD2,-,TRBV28,CASSLYPGLAGGPVGTDTQYF
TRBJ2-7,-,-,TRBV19,CASSIEAGTSNGEQYF
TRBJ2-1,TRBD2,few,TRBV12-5,CASGPVTSPSSHEQFF
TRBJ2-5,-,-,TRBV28,CASSSGQAGETQYF
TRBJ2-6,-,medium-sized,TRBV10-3,CAISESPLTMVGANVLTF
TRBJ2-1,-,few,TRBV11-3,CASSSRDKRPYNEQFF
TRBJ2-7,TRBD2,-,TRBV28,CASSLGIAGGYEQYF
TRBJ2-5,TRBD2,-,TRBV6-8,CASSYHGTSGEETQYF
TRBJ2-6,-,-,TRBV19,CASSIEGASSGANVLTF
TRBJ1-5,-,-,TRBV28,CASVIGGIRQPQHF
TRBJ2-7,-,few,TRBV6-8,CASSRGVNNRYEQYF
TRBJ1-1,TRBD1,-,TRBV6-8,CASSLRGVNTEAFF
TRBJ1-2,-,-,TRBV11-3,CASSLDTSRVNGYTF
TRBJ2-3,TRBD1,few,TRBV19,CASSRGQYYTDTQYF
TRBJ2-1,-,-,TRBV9,CASSAPGTNEQFF
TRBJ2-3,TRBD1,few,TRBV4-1,CASSHLVGQGPDTQYF
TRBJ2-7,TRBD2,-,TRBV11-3,CASSSFSGKVYEQYF
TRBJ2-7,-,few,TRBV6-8,CASRQSDSSYEQYF
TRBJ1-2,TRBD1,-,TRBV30,CAWRTTGGAYGYTF
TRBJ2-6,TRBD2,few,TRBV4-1,CASSQGRGAGANVLTF
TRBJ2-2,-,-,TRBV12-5,CASGGGGSRAGELFF
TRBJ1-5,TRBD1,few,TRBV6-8,CASSAPGQGNQPQHF
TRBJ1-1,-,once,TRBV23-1,CASSPPPMNTEAFF
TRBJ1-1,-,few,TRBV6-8,CASSYGAENTEAFF
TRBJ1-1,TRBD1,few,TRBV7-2,CASSSRGTGKAFF
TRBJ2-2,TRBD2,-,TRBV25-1,CASSDMGLAGPNTGELFF
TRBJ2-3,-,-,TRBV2,CASAPLVLNADTQYF
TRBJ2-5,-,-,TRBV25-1,CASSERTDQETQYF
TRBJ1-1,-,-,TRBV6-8,CASSLGVYTEAFF
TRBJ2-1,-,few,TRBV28,CASSLSSGGNEQFF
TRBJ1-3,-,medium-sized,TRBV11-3,CASSTWQGGGNTIYF
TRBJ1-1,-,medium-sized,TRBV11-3,CASSLAPAGRSTEAFF
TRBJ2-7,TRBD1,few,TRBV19,CASRTGTGGSYEQYF
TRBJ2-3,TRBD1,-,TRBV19,CASSPQTGGTDTQYF
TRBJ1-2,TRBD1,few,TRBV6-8,CASRWDSRGGYTF
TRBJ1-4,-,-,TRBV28,CASSLGGQYNEKLFF
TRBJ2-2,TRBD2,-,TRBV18,CASSRLASATGELFF
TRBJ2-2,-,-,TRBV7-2,CASSPGRSGELFF
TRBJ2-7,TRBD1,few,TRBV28,CASSHNRGRNYEQYF
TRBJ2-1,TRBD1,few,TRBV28,CASRTGQGEVNEQFF
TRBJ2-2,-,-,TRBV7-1,CASRDPSPGELFF
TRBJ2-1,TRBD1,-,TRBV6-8,CASSRTGNSYNEQFF
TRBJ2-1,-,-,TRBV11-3,CASSLLGGPLHNEQFF
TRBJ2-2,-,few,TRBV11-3,CASSFRVGRTGELFF